One sample yielded the 3 T cell receptor beta chains listed below, sequenced in a study of regulatory T cells in long-lasting Graves disease. This sample's time point: newly diagnosed GD, antithyroid drugs for less than 3 months. Isolated PBMC RNA provided the starting material for the TCR library. In building TCR beta libraries, iRepertoire HTBI primers were used together with Arm-PCR of CDR3 regions. MiXCR was run by TCRdb on the multiplex PCR reads, yielding one entry per CDR3 protein. The sample shows 200,000 to 250,000 distinct CDR3 sequences, about 19% of them seen only once. These data were also reused for a study on T cells in Graves' hyperthyroidism and ophthalmopathy.

The sequenced sample was peripheral blood mononuclear cells (PBMCs), obtained at new diagnosis, from a patient treated with antithyroid drugs. The receptors derive from a woman in her 30s with Graves disease.

The V call is TRBV28, the J call TRBJ2-5; TRBD1 might be the D (6 bases). The CDR3 totals 12 residues. Looked up from germline, CDR1 is MDHEN and CDR2 is SYDVKM. The V end lost 7 bases, the J end lost 5 bases, and 11 bases lay between the germline ends. In DNA, the CDR3 is TGTGCCAGCACCCCAGGGGTGGAGACCCAGTACTTC. Protein sequence: CASTPGVETQYF.

This clonotype was found many times. The gene calls are TRBV6-5 and TRBJ1-4; 9 bases agree with TRBD1. The V gene's germline CDR1 is MNHEY and CDR2 SVGAGI. The CDR3 is 15 residues long. The V gene end was trimmed by 0 bases and the J gene end by 5 bases; junction bases not matched to a gene: 1. CDR3 sequence (DNA): TGTGCCAGCAGTTACTCGGGACAGGGCAATGAAAAACTGTTTTTT. It encodes CASSYSGQGNEKLFF.

This clonotype showed up just once. In this CDR3 the conserved last residue, phenylalanine or tryptophan, is missing, so a read error is likely. The rearrangement links TRBV11-2 to TRBJ1-3; D is unclear. Trimming removed 5 bases from V and 4 bases from J, with 9 bases in between. CDR1 SGHAT and CDR2 FQNNGV come from the germline V gene. This CDR3 comprises 13 residues. As DNA, the CDR3 is TGTGCCAGCAGCACCCCTCGGGGAAACACCATATATTCT. Amino acids: CASSTPRGNTIYS.